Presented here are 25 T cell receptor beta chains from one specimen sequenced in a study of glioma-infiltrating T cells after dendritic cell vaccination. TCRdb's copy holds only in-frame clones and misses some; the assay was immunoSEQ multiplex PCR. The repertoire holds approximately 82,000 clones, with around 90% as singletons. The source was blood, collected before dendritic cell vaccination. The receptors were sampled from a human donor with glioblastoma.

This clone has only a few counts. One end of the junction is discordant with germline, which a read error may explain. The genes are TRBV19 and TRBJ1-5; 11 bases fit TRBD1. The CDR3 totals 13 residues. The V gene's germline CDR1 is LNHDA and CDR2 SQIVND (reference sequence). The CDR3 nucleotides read TGTGCCAGTAGTATTCCCTGGACAGGGGGCTTGAATTTT. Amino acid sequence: CASSIPWTGGLNF.

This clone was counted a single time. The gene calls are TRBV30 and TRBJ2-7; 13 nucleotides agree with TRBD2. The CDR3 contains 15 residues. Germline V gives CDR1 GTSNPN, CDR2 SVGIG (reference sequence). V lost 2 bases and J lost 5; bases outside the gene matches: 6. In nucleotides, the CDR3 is TGTGCCTGGAGTCGAGGACTAGCGGGAGCAGACGAGCAGTACTTC. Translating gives CAWSRGLAGADEQYF. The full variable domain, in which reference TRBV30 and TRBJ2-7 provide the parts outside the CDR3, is SQTIHQWPATLVQPVGSPLSLECTVEGTSNPNLYWYRQAAGRGLQLLFYSVGIGQISSEVPQNLSASRPQDRQFILSSKKLLLSDSGFYLCAWSRGLAGADEQYFGPGTRLTVT.

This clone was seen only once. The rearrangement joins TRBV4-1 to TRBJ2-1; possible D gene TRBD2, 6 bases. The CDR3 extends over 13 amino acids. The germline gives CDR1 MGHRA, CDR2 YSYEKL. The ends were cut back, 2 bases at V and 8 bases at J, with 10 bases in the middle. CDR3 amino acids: CASSQRRDDEQFF. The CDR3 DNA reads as TGCGCCAGCAGCCAAAGGAGGGACGATGAGCAGTTCTTC.

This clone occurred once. The CDR3 here is CASSRSGQGISGYTF. The CDR3 nucleotides are TGTGCCAGTAGTAGATCGGGACAGGGGATAAGTGGCTACACCTTC. This chain links TRBV19 with TRBJ1-2; 10 positions match TRBD1. CDR3 size: 15 residues. The V and J ends lost 4 bases and 7 bases, in that order; junction bases with no gene match: 9. Looked up from germline, CDR1 is LNHDA and CDR2 is SQIVND (reference sequence).

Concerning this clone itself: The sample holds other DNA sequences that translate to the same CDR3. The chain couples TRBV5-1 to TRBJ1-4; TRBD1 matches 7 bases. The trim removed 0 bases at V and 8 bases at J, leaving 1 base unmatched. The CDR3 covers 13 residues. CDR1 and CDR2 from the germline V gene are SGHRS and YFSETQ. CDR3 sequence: CASSLGDREKLFF. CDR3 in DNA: TGCGCCAGCAGCTTGGGGGACAGAGAAAAACTGTTTTTT.

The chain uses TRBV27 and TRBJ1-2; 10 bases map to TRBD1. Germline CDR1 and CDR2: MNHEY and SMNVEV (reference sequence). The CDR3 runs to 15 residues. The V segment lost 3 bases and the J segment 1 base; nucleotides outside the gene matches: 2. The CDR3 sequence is CASSFGTGVNYGYTF. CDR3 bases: TGTGCCAGCAGTTTCGGGACAGGGGTTAACTATGGCTACACCTTC.

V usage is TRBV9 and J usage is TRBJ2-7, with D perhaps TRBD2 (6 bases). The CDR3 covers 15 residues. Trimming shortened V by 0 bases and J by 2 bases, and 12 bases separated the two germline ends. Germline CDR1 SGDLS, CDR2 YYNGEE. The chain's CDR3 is CASSVGGTLTYEQYF. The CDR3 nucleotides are TGTGCCAGCAGCGTAGGAGGGACTTTAACCTACGAGCAGTACTTC.

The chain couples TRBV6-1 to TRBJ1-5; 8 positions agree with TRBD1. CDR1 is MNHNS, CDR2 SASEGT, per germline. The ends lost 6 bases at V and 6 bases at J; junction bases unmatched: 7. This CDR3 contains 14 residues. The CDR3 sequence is CASSPGQASQPQHF. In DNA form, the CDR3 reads TGTGCCAGCAGCCCGGGACAGGCCAGTCAGCCCCAGCATTTT.

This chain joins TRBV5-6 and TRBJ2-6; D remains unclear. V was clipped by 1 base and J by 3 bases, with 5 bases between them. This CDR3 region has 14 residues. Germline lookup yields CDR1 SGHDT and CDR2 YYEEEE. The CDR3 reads CASSLSYGANVLTF. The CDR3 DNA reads TGTGCCAGCAGCTTGTCGTATGGGGCCAACGTCCTGACTTTC.

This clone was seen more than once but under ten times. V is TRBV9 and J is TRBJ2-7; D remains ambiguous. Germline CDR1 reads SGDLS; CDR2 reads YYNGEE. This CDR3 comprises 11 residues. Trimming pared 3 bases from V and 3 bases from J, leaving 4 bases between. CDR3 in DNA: TGTGCCAGCAGCGCAGTCTACGAGCAGTACTTC. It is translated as CASSAVYEQYF. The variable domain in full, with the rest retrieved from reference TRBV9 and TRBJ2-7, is DSGVTQTPKHLITATGQRVTLRCSPRSGDLSVYWYQQSLDQGLQFLIQYYNGEERAKGNILERFSAQQFPDLHSELNLSSLELGDSALYFCASSAVYEQYFGPGTRLTVT.

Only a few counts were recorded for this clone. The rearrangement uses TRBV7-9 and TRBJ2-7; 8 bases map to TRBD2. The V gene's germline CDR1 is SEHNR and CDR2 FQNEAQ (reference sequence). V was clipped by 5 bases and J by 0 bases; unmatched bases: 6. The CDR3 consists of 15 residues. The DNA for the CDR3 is TGTGCCAGCAGCATCAACAGCGGGAGCTCCTACGAGCAGTACTTC. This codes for CASSINSGSSYEQYF. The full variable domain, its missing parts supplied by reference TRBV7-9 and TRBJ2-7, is DTGVSQNPRHKITKRGQNVTFRCDPISEHNRLYWYRQTLGQGPEFLTYFQNEAQLEKSRLLSDRFSAERPKGSFSTLEIQRTEQGDSAMYLCASSINSGSSYEQYFGPGTRLTVT.

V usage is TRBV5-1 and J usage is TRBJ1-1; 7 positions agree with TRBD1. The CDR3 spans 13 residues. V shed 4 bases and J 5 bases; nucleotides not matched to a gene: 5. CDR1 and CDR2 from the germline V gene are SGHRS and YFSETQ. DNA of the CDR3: TGCGCCAGCAGCGAGGGGGCCCGGACTGAAGCTTTCTTT. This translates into CASSEGARTEAFF.

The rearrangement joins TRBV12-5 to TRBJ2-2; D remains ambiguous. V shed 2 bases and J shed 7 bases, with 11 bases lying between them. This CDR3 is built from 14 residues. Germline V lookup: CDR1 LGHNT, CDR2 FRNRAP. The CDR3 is CASGLTVSSGELFF. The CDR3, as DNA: TGTGCTAGTGGTTTGACAGTTTCGAGCGGGGAGCTGTTTTTT.

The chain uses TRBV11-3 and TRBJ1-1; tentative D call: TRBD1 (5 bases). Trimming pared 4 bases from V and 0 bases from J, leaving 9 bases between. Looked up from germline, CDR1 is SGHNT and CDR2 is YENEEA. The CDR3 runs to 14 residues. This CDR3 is CASSYRGVNTEAFF. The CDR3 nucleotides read TGTGCCAGCAGCTATCGGGGGGTGAACACTGAAGCTTTCTTT.

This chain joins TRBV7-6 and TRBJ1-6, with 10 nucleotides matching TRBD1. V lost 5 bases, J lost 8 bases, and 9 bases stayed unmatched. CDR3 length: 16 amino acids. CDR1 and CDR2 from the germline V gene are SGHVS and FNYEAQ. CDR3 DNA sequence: TGTGCCAGCAGCCCTACGACCGGACAGGGGGATTCACCCCTCCACTTT. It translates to CASSPTTGQGDSPLHF.

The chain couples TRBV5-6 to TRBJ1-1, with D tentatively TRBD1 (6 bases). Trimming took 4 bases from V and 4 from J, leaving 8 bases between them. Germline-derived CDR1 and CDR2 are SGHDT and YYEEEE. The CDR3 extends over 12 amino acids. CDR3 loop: CASSQGGTEAFF. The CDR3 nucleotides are TGTGCCAGCAGCCAAGGGGGCACTGAAGCTTTCTTT.

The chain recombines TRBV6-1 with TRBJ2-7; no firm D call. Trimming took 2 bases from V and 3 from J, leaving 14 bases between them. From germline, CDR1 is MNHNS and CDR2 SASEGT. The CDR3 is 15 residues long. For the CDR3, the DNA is TGTGCCAGCAGTGAATGGGCGCAGCAATACTACGAGCAGTACTTC. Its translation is CASSEWAQQYYEQYF.

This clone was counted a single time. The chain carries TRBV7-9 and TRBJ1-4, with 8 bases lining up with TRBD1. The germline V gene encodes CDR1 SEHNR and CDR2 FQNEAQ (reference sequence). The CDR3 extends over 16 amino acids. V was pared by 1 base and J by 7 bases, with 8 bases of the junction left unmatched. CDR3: CASSLGGQGKGEKLFF. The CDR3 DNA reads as TGTGCCAGCAGCTTAGGCGGACAGGGAAAGGGTGAAAAACTGTTTTTT.

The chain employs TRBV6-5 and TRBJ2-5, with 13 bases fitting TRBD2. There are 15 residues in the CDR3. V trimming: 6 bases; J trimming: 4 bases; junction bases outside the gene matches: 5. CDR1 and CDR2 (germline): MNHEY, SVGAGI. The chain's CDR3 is CASSRGTSGIETQYF. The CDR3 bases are TGTGCCAGCAGCAGAGGGACTAGCGGGATAGAGACCCAGTACTTC.

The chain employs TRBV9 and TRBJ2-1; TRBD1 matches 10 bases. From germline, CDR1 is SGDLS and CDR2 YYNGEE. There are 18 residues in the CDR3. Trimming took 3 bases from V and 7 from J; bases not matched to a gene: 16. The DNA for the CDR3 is TGTGCCAGCAGCGCCCCGACGACGGGACAGGGGTTCCGGAATGAGCAGTTCTTC. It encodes CASSAPTTGQGFRNEQFF.

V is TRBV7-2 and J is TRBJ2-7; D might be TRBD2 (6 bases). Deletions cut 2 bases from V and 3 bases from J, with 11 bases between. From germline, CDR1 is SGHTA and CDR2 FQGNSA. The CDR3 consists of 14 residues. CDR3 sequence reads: CASSLIPGSYEQYF. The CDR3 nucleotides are TGTGCCAGCAGCTTAATTCCCGGGAGCTACGAGCAGTACTTC.

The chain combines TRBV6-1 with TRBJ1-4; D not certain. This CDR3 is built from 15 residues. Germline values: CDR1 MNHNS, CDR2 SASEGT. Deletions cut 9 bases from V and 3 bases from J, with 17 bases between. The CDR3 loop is CASIPGFVSNEKLFF. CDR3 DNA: TGTGCCAGTATCCCGGGGTTTGTTTCTAATGAAAAACTGTTTTTT.

In DNA, the CDR3 is TGTGCCAGCAGTGAAATGTTCGGACAGCTCAGCAATCAGCCCCAGCATTTT. It codes for CASSEMFGQLSNQPQHF. The gene calls are TRBV6-1 and TRBJ1-5; possible D gene TRBD1, 6 bases. This CDR3 has 17 amino acids. Trimming took 2 bases from V and 1 from J, leaving 15 bases between them. CDR1 MNHNS and CDR2 SASEGT come from the germline V gene.

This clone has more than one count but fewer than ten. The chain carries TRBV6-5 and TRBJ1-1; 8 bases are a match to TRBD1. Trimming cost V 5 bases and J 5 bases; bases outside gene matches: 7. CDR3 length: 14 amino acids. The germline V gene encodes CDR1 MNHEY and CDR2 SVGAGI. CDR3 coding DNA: TGTGCCAGCAGTGGGGACAGGATGAGAACTGAAGCTTTCTTT. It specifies CASSGDRMRTEAFF.

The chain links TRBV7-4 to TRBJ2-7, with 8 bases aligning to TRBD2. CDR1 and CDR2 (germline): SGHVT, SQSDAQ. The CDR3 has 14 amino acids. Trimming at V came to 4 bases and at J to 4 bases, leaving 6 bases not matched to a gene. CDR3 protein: CASSSRTGGYEQYF. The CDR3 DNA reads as TGTGCCAGCAGCTCTAGGACGGGAGGGTACGAGCAGTACTTC.